These 6 T cell receptor beta chains originate from one sample sequenced in a study of OX40 agonist ivuxolimab in advanced cancers. This table comes from immunoSEQ multiplex PCR, and its TCRdb copy is limited to in-frame clones, with some not included. The sample holds 35,000 to 45,000 clones, approximately 80% seen once. Source: CD4+ or CD8+ T cells sorted from blood, taken in a trial of the OX40 agonist ivuxolimab. The receptors derive from an adult with an advanced solid tumor such as melanoma, head and neck, liver or kidney cancer.

This clone was observed a few times. The rearrangement joins TRBV19 to TRBJ1-5, with D possibly matching TRBD1 (6 bases). V shed 4 bases and J shed 5 bases, with 18 bases lying between them. The germline V gene has CDR1 LNHDA and CDR2 SQIVND (reference sequence). CDR3 size: 16 residues. The CDR3 loop is CASSTQGWLEDQPQHF. The CDR3 DNA sequence: TGTGCCAGTAGTACGCAGGGGTGGCTCGAAGATCAGCCCCAGCATTTT. Looking up the rest from reference TRBV19 and TRBJ1-5 gives the full variable domain: DGGITQSPKYLFRKEGQNVTLSCEQNLNHDAMYWYRQDPGQGLRLIYYSQIVNDFQKGDIAEGYSVSREKKESFPLTVTSAQKNPTAFYLCASSTQGWLEDQPQHFGDGTRLSIL.

This clone was recorded once. This sequence joins TRBV4-1 and TRBJ2-3; 10 bases map to TRBD2. The germline V gene has CDR1 MGHRA and CDR2 YSYEKL. The CDR3 totals 17 residues. Germline trimming cut 0 bases from V and 3 bases from J; bases unmatched to any gene: 6. CDR3 nucleotide sequence: TGCGCCAGCAGCCAAGATCTGAGCGGGGGGGTGACAGATACGCAGTATTTT. This codes for CASSQDLSGGVTDTQYF.

J is TRBJ2-2 and V is TRBV28, with TRBD2 as a possible D gene (5 bases). The CDR3 extends over 17 amino acids. Trimming cost V 2 bases and J 5 bases, with 18 bases left between them. Germline V CDR1 and CDR2: MDHEN, SYDVKM. Written as DNA, the CDR3 is TGTGCCAGCAGTTTAGCCAGCCCGACGACTATGACCGGGGAGCTGTTTTTT. Protein sequence: CASSLASPTTMTGELFF.

The chain links TRBV5-1 to TRBJ2-7; D not certain. The CDR3 length is 13 residues. Trimming took off 4 bases at V and 0 bases at J, with 8 bases between the two ends. Germline V gives CDR1 SGHRS, CDR2 YFSETQ. CDR3 sequence reads: CASSPESSYEQYF. CDR3 in DNA: TGCGCCAGCAGCCCGGAAAGCTCCTACGAGCAGTACTTC.

The chain links TRBV30 to TRBJ1-4; 7 bases are a match to TRBD1. Germline V gene data show CDR1 as GTSNPN and CDR2 as SVGIG (reference sequence). V was pared by 2 bases and J by 7 bases, with 10 bases of the junction left unmatched. The CDR3 covers 15 residues. CDR3 protein: CAWSPIDRDAEKLFF. The DNA for the CDR3 is TGTGCCTGGAGTCCCATCGACAGGGACGCTGAAAAACTGTTTTTT.

The rearrangement links TRBV4-3 to TRBJ1-4; maybe TRBD1 (5 bases). The CDR3 is 15 amino acids. Germline-derived CDR1 and CDR2 are LGHNA and YSLEER. V was pared by 1 base and J by 8 bases, with 14 bases between. The CDR3 sequence: CASSQGKGIWEKLFF. The CDR3 coding sequence is TGCGCCAGCAGCCAAGGGAAGGGGATTTGGGAAAAACTGTTTTTT.